Shown below are 6 T cell receptor beta chains from a single sample sequenced in a study of T cells in Graves' hyperthyroidism and ophthalmopathy. RNA transcripts yielded amplified TCR beta CDR3 regions. An initial round of RT-PCR targeting the TCR CDR3 relied on the HTBI primer set. TCRdb fed the multiplex PCR reads into MiXCR, producing one record per CDR3 protein. The sample comprises some 500,000 distinct CDR3 sequences, under 15% of which are singletons, and about 17% rests with the top ten. The sample consisted of blood. Every receptor here comes from a woman younger than 30 with Graves' hyperthyroidism.

This clonotype was counted ten times or more. This chain links TRBV7-3 with TRBJ2-3; D is unresolved. Trimming stripped 7 bases from V and 4 bases from J, with 12 bases between. Looked up from germline, CDR1 is SGHTA and CDR2 is FQGTGA. The CDR3 spans 13 residues. Here the CDR3 DNA reads TGTGCCAGCACCACCGGAGAATCAGATACGCAGTATTTT. Its translation: CASTTGESDTQYF.

This clonotype was seen only a few times. The V gene is TRBV9, the J gene TRBJ2-2; D is perhaps TRBD2 (6 bases). CDR1 and CDR2 from the germline V gene are SGDLS and YYNGEE. The germline V and J ends were trimmed by 2 bases and 5 bases, with 10 bases remaining between them. This CDR3 region has 14 residues. CDR3 DNA: TGTGCCAGCAGCGTGGCGGGATCAACCGGGGAGCTGTTTTTT. Its translation: CASSVAGSTGELFF.

This clonotype has ten or more counts. The rearrangement links TRBV11-2 to TRBJ2-2; TRBD2 matches 14 bases. CDR1 and CDR2 (germline): SGHAT, FQNNGV. This CDR3 comprises 16 residues. J lost 6 bases, V lost 4 bases, and 4 bases had no gene match. CDR3 bases: TGTGCCAGCAGCTCGACTAGCGGGAGGGTGGCCGGGGAGCTGTTTTTT. It encodes CASSSTSGRVAGELFF. Full variable domain (outside the CDR3, taken from reference TRBV11-2 and TRBJ2-2): EAGVAQSPRYKIIEKRQSVAFWCNPISGHATLYWYQQILGQGPKLLIQFQNNGVVDDSQLPKDRFSAERLKGVDSTLKIQPAKLEDSAVYLCASSSTSGRVAGELFFGEGSRLTVL.

The CDR3 here is CASSPGGRTLPNTEAFF. In DNA form, the CDR3 reads TGCGCCAGCAGCCCCGGGGGTCGTACCCTCCCGAACACTGAAGCTTTCTTT. This rearrangement joins TRBV5-1 to TRBJ1-1; weak D call: TRBD1 (5 bases). The germline V gene has CDR1 SGHRS and CDR2 YFSETQ. This CDR3 spans 17 amino acids. Trimming pared 4 bases from V and 1 base from J, leaving 20 bases between.

This chain joins TRBV20-1 and TRBJ2-1; the D call may be TRBD1 or TRBD2 (5 bases each). The CDR3 is 12 residues long. V lost 3 bases and J 5 bases, leaving 8 bases between the germline ends. Germline CDR1 and CDR2: DFQATT and SNEGSKA (reference sequence). CDR3 loop: CSASLGDNEQFF. DNA of the CDR3: TGCAGTGCTAGCCTGGGGGACAATGAGCAGTTCTTC.

The sample holds many counts of this clonotype. The J gene is TRBJ2-1, the V gene TRBV11-1, with 8 bases matching TRBD1. The junction had 9 bases not matched to a gene; V was cut back by 0 bases and J by 8 bases. CDR3 length: 16 residues. Germline loops: CDR1 SGHAT, CDR2 FQDESV (reference sequence). CDR3 bases: TGTGCCAGCAGCTTAGCGCAGGGGGCTTTTAGCGATGAGCAGTTCTTC. As protein: CASSLAQGAFSDEQFF.